This T cell receptor (beta chain) was observed in a study of blood T cell repertoires in COVID-19. Turning to the study itself: The United States, Italy and Spain were the sources of the acute and convalescent COVID-19 samples. T cells, B-cell-depleted T cells, or PBMCs supplied cDNA or gDNA.

The CDR3 has 15 residues. With 6 bases clipped from V and 7 bases from J, the junction kept 9 bases outside the gene matches. Germline V CDR1 and CDR2: LNHDA, SQIVND (reference sequence). Authors' data handling: Scientists estimated how many nucleated cells there were by amplifying reference gene primers. Clones were sequenced by immunoSEQ multiplex PCR, and TCRdb holds only the in-frame ones, with some missing. The V and J calls and clone size come from that table; D and trimming were worked out from the DNA. The sample shows about 80,000 clones, 78% of them seen only once. Sequences were obtained from peripheral blood. The rearrangement links TRBV19 to TRBJ1-4, with 9 nucleotides matching TRBD1. The sequence came from a human donor in a cohort sampled during active COVID-19. The CDR3 DNA sequence: TGTGCCAGTAGCCCTTACAGGGGGCGCGGTGAAAAACTGTTTTTT. Translating gives CASSPYRGRGEKLFF.